Shown below are 29 T cell receptor beta chains from a single sample sequenced in a study of beta chain features in type 1 diabetes. Broader study findings: Researchers report that Type 1 diabetes patients had moderately but significantly shorter TCRB CDR3s across all four CD4+ subsets.

Reverse transcription of all isolated RNA meant that expressed TCRB transcripts were sequenced. The repertoire was sequenced with immunoSEQ multiplex PCR; TCRdb's copy has only in-frame clones and lacks some. This sample has 400,000 or so clones, with 10% to 15% found just once. Their specific antigens are unknown. The specimen was naive CD4+ T cells from blood. These receptor sequences come from a woman in her late teens or twenties with type 1 diabetes.

This chain joins TRBV7-9 and TRBJ2-7, with 7 bases that match TRBD2. Trimming took 1 base from V and 2 from J; bases not matched to a gene: 2. Germline CDR1 is SEHNR and CDR2 is FQNEAQ (reference sequence). The length of the CDR3 is 14 residues. CDR3 region: CASSLEGRAYEQYF. The CDR3 nucleotides are TGTGCCAGCAGCTTAGAAGGGAGGGCCTACGAGCAGTACTTC.

The chain has TRBV14 and TRBJ2-1; 8 bases are a match to TRBD1. V trimming: 6 bases; J trimming: 8 bases; junction bases outside the gene matches: 6. This CDR3 region has 13 residues. Per germline, CDR1 SGHDN and CDR2 FVKESK. The CDR3 DNA sequence: TGTGCCAGCAGGGTACAGGGGGGCCATGAGCAGTTCTTC. Protein sequence: CASRVQGGHEQFF. Using reference TRBV14 and TRBJ2-1 for the parts outside the CDR3, the full variable domain is EAGVTQFPSHSVIEKGQTVTLRCDPISGHDNLYWYRRVMGKEIKFLLHFVKESKQDESGMPNNRFLAERTGGTYSTLKVQPAELEDSGVYFCASRVQGGHEQFFGPGTRLTVL.

V gene TRBV7-2 combines with J gene TRBJ2-7; TRBD1 might be the D (6 bases). V lost 5 bases and J lost 6, with 14 bases in between. This CDR3 spans 13 amino acids. Germline assignment: CDR1 SGHTA and CDR2 FQGNSA. The CDR3 sequence: CASSKQGRGEQYF. CDR3 nucleotide sequence: TGTGCCAGCAGCAAACAGGGACGAGGCGAGCAGTACTTC.

This chain links TRBV11-2 with TRBJ2-7; the D gene is possibly TRBD1 (5 bases). CDR3 size: 18 residues. Per germline, CDR1 SGHAT and CDR2 FQNNGV. Trimming pared 2 bases from V and 3 bases from J, leaving 23 bases between. The DNA of the CDR3 is TGTGCCAGCAGCTTATCGGACAACGCTGGGGCCTTAGTCTACGAGCAGTACTTC. Its translation is CASSLSDNAGALVYEQYF.

This chain links TRBV6-5 with TRBJ1-6, with D tentatively TRBD1 (5 bases). CDR3 length: 12 amino acids. Trimming removed 8 bases from V and 9 bases from J, with 11 bases in between. Germline assignment: CDR1 MNHEY and CDR2 SVGAGI. CDR3 DNA sequence: TGTGCCAGCGGGGCAGGTGCTTCACCCCTCCACTTT. Amino acid sequence: CASGAGASPLHF.

The rearrangement links TRBV2 to TRBJ2-1; TRBD2 agrees at 10 bases. The CDR3 covers 15 residues. Unmatched junction bases numbered 2, after V lost 2 bases and J lost 4 bases. Germline loops: CDR1 SNHLY, CDR2 FYNNEI. The CDR3, as DNA: TGTGCCAGCAGTGAACTACTAGCGGGATACAATGAGCAGTTCTTC. It translates to CASSELLAGYNEQFF.

The chain carries TRBV28 and TRBJ2-3; a weak D match, TRBD2 (5 bases). Trimming removed 7 bases at V and 4 bases at J, with 15 bases between. This CDR3 has 14 residues. Germline V CDR1 and CDR2: MDHEN, SYDVKM. Here the CDR3 DNA reads TGTGCCAGCATTCCGGACTTGGTAGCAGATACGCAGTATTTT. It yields the protein CASIPDLVADTQYF.

This clone was seen a handful of times. The rearrangement uses TRBV25-1 and TRBJ1-3; D is unresolved. The V end lost 7 bases, the J end lost 7 bases, and 14 bases lay between the germline ends. The CDR3 length is 13 residues. Germline values: CDR1 MGHDK, CDR2 SYGVNS. The chain's CDR3 is CASTKTRGNTIYF. In DNA, the CDR3 is TGTGCCAGCACCAAGACAAGAGGGAACACCATATATTTT.

The chain employs TRBV11-2 and TRBJ2-1, with 10 positions matching TRBD1. Germline V gene lookup returns CDR1 SGHAT and CDR2 FQNNGV. CDR3 length: 15 residues. V was pared by 5 bases and J by 7 bases, with 8 bases of the junction left unmatched. In DNA, the CDR3 is TGTGCCAGCAGCCCTCGATGGACAGGGGGTAATGAGCAGTTCTTC. Amino acid sequence: CASSPRWTGGNEQFF.

This clone was counted between two and nine times. V is TRBV5-4 and J is TRBJ2-7, with 9 bases aligning to TRBD2. Germline trimming cut 2 bases from V and 5 bases from J; bases unmatched to any gene: 14. This CDR3 has 17 amino acids. Germline V gene lookup returns CDR1 SGHNT and CDR2 YYREEE (reference sequence). This chain's CDR3 is CASSFGPSGRWGDEQYF. CDR3 DNA sequence: TGTGCCAGCAGCTTCGGTCCCAGCGGGAGGTGGGGAGACGAGCAGTACTTC. Drawing the rest from reference TRBV5-4 and TRBJ2-7, the complete variable domain is ETGVTQSPTHLIKTRGQQVTLRCSSQSGHNTVSWYQQALGQGPQFIFQYYREEENGRGNFPPRFSGLQFPNYSSELNVNALELDDSALYLCASSFGPSGRWGDEQYFGPGTRLTVT.

This clone was picked up a small number of times. The gene calls are TRBV18 and TRBJ1-5; no definite D call. This CDR3 contains 12 residues. Germline CDR1 reads KGHSH; CDR2 reads LQKENI. Trimming took off 5 bases at V and 8 bases at J, with 10 bases between the two ends. In DNA form, the CDR3 reads TGTGCCAGCTCAGCTTTAAGAGAGCCCCAGCATTTT. Its translation is CASSALREPQHF.

This clone was counted between two and nine times. V is TRBV6-5 and J is TRBJ2-5, with 8 bases that match TRBD2. Losses at the gene ends were 8 bases for V and 5 bases for J; bases not matched to a gene: 10. CDR1 is MNHEY and CDR2 is SVGAGI in the germline V gene. CDR3 length: 14 amino acids. DNA of the CDR3: TGTGCCAGCGGGACTAGGGGATCTTGGGAGACCCAGTACTTC. It translates to CASGTRGSWETQYF.

This rearrangement joins TRBV7-2 to TRBJ2-5; TRBD2 matches 10 bases. The CDR3 length is 13 residues. Per the germline V gene, CDR1 is SGHTA and CDR2 is FQGNSA. V shed 6 bases, J shed 5 bases, and the junction held 3 bases outside the gene matches. The CDR3 DNA reads as TGTGCCAGCAGATTTAGCGGGGGGGAGACCCAGTACTTC. Amino acids: CASRFSGGETQYF.

In regard to this clone: The sample carries other DNA sequences with the same CDR3. CDR3 DNA: TGCGCCAGCAGCTTGGGGAGCGGGGGGTCCCAAGAGACCCAGTACTTC. Translating gives CASSLGSGGSQETQYF. The rearrangement links TRBV5-1 to TRBJ2-5; TRBD2 matches 9 bases. This CDR3 has 16 amino acids. Losses at the gene ends were 0 bases for V and 1 base for J; bases not matched to a gene: 4. From germline, CDR1 is SGHRS and CDR2 YFSETQ.

The rearrangement links TRBV11-3 to TRBJ1-1; 7 bases fit TRBD1. Germline loops: CDR1 SGHNT, CDR2 YENEEA. The CDR3 has 14 residues. With V trimmed by 4 bases and J by 6 bases, 8 bases remained unmatched. Written as DNA, the CDR3 is TGTGCCAGCAGCTACGACAGGGAGCGCGCTGAAGCTTTCTTT. It yields the protein CASSYDRERAEAFF. The full variable domain, rest sourced from reference TRBV11-3 and TRBJ1-1, is EAGVVQSPRYKIIEKKQPVAFWCNPISGHNTLYWYLQNLGQGPELLIRYENEEAVDDSQLPKDRFSAERLKGVDSTLKIQPAELGDSAVYLCASSYDRERAEAFFGQGTRLTVV.

This clone was detected a few times. The chain links TRBV4-3 to TRBJ1-2; unclear D gene. Germline V gives CDR1 LGHNA, CDR2 YSLEER. Trimming took off 1 base at V and 6 bases at J, with 12 bases between the two ends. The CDR3 contains 14 residues. CDR3 residues: CASSQGGRINGYTF. Written as DNA, the CDR3 is TGCGCCAGCAGCCAAGGTGGCAGAATTAATGGCTACACCTTC.

This clone was found a few times. The V call is TRBV29-1, the J call TRBJ1-1; perhaps TRBD1 as D (6 bases). Deletions cut 4 bases from V and 3 bases from J, with 9 bases between. CDR1 SQVTM and CDR2 ANQGSEA come from the germline V gene. This CDR3 has 12 residues. The CDR3 DNA is TGCAGCGTTGCAGGGGTGTACACTGAAGCTTTCTTT. It translates to CSVAGVYTEAFF.

The genes are TRBV28 and TRBJ2-5, with 9 nucleotides matching TRBD2. Germline V gene sequence: CDR1 MDHEN, CDR2 SYDVKM. There are 15 residues in the CDR3. J lost 2 bases, V lost 3 bases, and 4 bases had no gene match. The CDR3 DNA is TGTGCCAGCAGTTTTTCGACTAGCGGTCAAGAGACCCAGTACTTC. It yields the protein CASSFSTSGQETQYF.

The chain joins TRBV14 to TRBJ2-1, with D perhaps TRBD1 (6 bases). Germline V gene sequence: CDR1 SGHDN, CDR2 FVKESK. The CDR3 extends over 16 amino acids. V was cut by 4 bases and J by 4 bases, with 17 bases left in between. CDR3 DNA: TGTGCCAGCAGCCGCCGCCCCGGGGACAAGTACAATGAGCAGTTCTTC. This codes for CASSRRPGDKYNEQFF.

The chain recombines TRBV7-9 with TRBJ2-3; 7 bases match TRBD1. The junction had 8 bases not matched to a gene; V was cut back by 7 bases and J by 1 base. This CDR3 has 15 amino acids. Germline CDR1 reads SEHNR; CDR2 reads FQNEAQ (reference sequence). CDR3 sequence: CASTLGQSRTDTQYF. In DNA, the CDR3 is TGTGCCAGCACCCTGGGACAGTCACGCACAGATACGCAGTATTTT.

The genes are TRBV19 and TRBJ1-1; 8 nucleotides line up with TRBD1. Per the germline V gene, CDR1 is LNHDA and CDR2 is SQIVND (reference sequence). J gave up 0 bases and V 4 bases, and 7 bases lay outside the gene matches. CDR3 length: 16 residues. The CDR3 DNA reads as TGTGCCAGTAGTACCGGACAGGGTTGGATGAACACTGAAGCTTTCTTT. This sequence encodes CASSTGQGWMNTEAFF.

The CDR3 nucleotides read TGCGCCAGCAGCTTGGAGTCCGGGGGGACCCAGTACTTC. Protein sequence: CASSLESGGTQYF. J is TRBJ2-5 and V is TRBV5-1; TRBD2 is a possible D gene (6 bases). Trimming left V 0 bases short and J 7 bases short, with 10 bases between. CDR3 length: 13 amino acids. The germline V gene encodes CDR1 SGHRS and CDR2 YFSETQ.

This clone was counted a few times. The V and J genes are TRBV28 and TRBJ1-2; no clear D gene. The V end lost 2 bases, the J end lost 8 bases, and 9 bases lay between the germline ends. CDR1 and CDR2 from the germline V gene are MDHEN and SYDVKM. This CDR3 is built from 12 residues. CDR3 DNA: TGTGCCAGCAGTTTACGGAGGGTGGGCTACACCTTC. Its protein product is CASSLRRVGYTF.

The chain recombines TRBV6-5 with TRBJ2-7; D possibly corresponds to TRBD1 (6 bases). Germline lookup yields CDR1 MNHEY and CDR2 SVGAGI. V was shortened by 5 bases and J by 2 bases, with 10 bases between the two germline ends. This CDR3 is built from 13 residues. The CDR3 bases are TGTGCCAGCAGTAACGGACAGCCCTACGAGCAGTACTTC. This translates into CASSNGQPYEQYF.

The chain uses TRBV2 and TRBJ2-4; no firm D call. V lost 6 bases to trimming and J lost 15 bases, with 18 bases between them. CDR3 length equals 12 residues. Germline-derived CDR1 and CDR2 are SNHLY and FYNNEI. The CDR3 spells CASSSLVVAWYF. In DNA, the CDR3 is TGTGCCAGCAGCTCCTTAGTGGTAGCATGGTACTTC. The full variable domain, rest sourced from reference TRBV2 and TRBJ2-4, is EPEVTQTPSHQVTQMGQEVILRCVPISNHLYFYWYRQILGQKVEFLVSFYNNEISEKSEIFDDQFSVERPDGSNFTLKIRSTKLEDSAMYFCASSSLVVAWYFGAGTRLSVL.

This clone was detected a few times. V gene TRBV13 combines with J gene TRBJ2-3; D is possibly TRBD2 (5 bases). V was pared by 5 bases and J by 1 base, with 10 bases between. In germline, CDR1 is PRHDT, CDR2 FYEKMQ (reference sequence). The CDR3 runs to 14 residues. CDR3 in DNA: TGTGCCAGCAGCCCTTGGACTGGCACAGATACGCAGTATTTT. Its protein product is CASSPWTGTDTQYF.

The CDR3 coding sequence is TGCGCCAGCAGCCTCCCCGGGACAGGCACCTACGAGCAGTACTTC. This codes for CASSLPGTGTYEQYF. The chain joins TRBV4-1 to TRBJ2-7; 8 bases agree with TRBD1. The V gene's germline CDR1 is MGHRA and CDR2 YSYEKL. J gave up 2 bases and V 4 bases, and 7 bases lay outside the gene matches. This CDR3 spans 15 amino acids.

The chain uses TRBV5-4 and TRBJ1-1; TRBD1 matches 12 bases. The V segment lost 5 bases and the J segment 0 bases; nucleotides outside the gene matches: 5. This CDR3 comprises 16 residues. CDR1 is SGHNT, CDR2 YYREEE, per germline (reference sequence). CDR3 region: CASRAGQGAMNTEAFF. CDR3 nucleotide sequence: TGTGCCAGCAGAGCGGGACAGGGGGCGATGAACACTGAAGCTTTCTTT.

This rearrangement joins TRBV28 to TRBJ2-1, with D possibly TRBD2 on 6 matching bases. The CDR3 totals 14 residues. Germline V gene lookup returns CDR1 MDHEN and CDR2 SYDVKM. Trimming removed 5 bases at V and 8 bases at J, with 16 bases between. CDR3 amino acids: CASSTPLGGDEQFF. The CDR3 DNA reads as TGTGCCAGCAGTACCCCGCTGGGAGGCGATGAGCAGTTCTTC.